The 8 T cell receptor beta chains listed next were all sequenced from one sample in a study of blood T cell repertoires in COVID-19. Assay: immunoSEQ multiplex PCR; the TCRdb copy retains only in-frame clones and omits some. The sample includes roughly 81,000 clones, roughly 86% seen only once; the top ten take over 4%. Source material: peripheral blood. The receptor source for this set is a man aged 35-49 years with acute or convalescent COVID-19.

The gene calls are TRBV9 and TRBJ2-5; TRBD2 aligns across 8 bases. In germline, CDR1 is SGDLS, CDR2 YYNGEE. The J segment lost 2 bases and the V segment lost 1 base, leaving 4 bases of the junction unmatched. CDR3 length equals 15 residues. As DNA, the CDR3 is TGTGCCAGCAGCGTAAGGGGACTAGGGCAAGAGACCCAGTACTTC. The encoded protein is CASSVRGLGQETQYF.

The rearrangement links TRBV6-2 or TRBV6-3 to TRBJ2-1, with 9 bases fitting TRBD1. This CDR3 contains 18 residues. The V gene's germline CDR1 is MNHEY and CDR2 SVGEGT. V was pared by 6 bases and J by 8 bases, with 20 bases of the junction left unmatched. CDR3: CASSTQIHPGQGIYEQFF. CDR3 DNA: TGTGCCAGCAGCACACAAATACACCCGGGACAGGGTATCTATGAGCAGTTCTTC.

The J gene is TRBJ1-2, the V gene TRBV2; 8 bases line up with TRBD1. V trimming: 5 bases; J trimming: 4 bases; junction bases outside the gene matches: 9. CDR3 length: 15 amino acids. Germline CDR1 is SNHLY and CDR2 is FYNNEI. The CDR3 here is CASSHLPGGVYGYTF. For the CDR3, the DNA is TGTGCCAGCAGTCACCTCCCAGGGGGCGTCTATGGCTACACCTTC.

This sequence joins TRBV4-1 and TRBJ2-5; D perhaps matches TRBD2 (6 bases). CDR3 length: 13 amino acids. CDR1 MGHRA and CDR2 YSYEKL come from the germline V gene. V was clipped by 3 bases and J by 2 bases, with 7 bases between them. This chain's CDR3 is CASSHREQETQYF. In nucleotides, the CDR3 is TGCGCCAGCAGCCACCGGGAGCAAGAGACCCAGTACTTC.

The rearrangement joins TRBV19 to TRBJ1-1; a possible D gene is TRBD1 (5 bases). V lost 9 bases, J lost 7 bases, and 21 bases lay in between. The germline gives CDR1 LNHDA, CDR2 SQIVND (reference sequence). This CDR3 is built from 14 residues. CDR3 in amino acids: CASWDCGGSIEAFF. The DNA for the CDR3 is TGTGCCAGCTGGGACTGCGGGGGGTCAATTGAAGCTTTCTTT.

V gene TRBV30 combines with J gene TRBJ1-2; a possible D gene is TRBD1 (6 bases). The V end lost 3 bases, the J end lost 2 bases, and 10 bases lay between the germline ends. Germline V lookup: CDR1 GTSNPN, CDR2 SVGIG (reference sequence). There are 13 residues in the CDR3. The CDR3 loop is CAWSSTGNYGYTF. In nucleotides, the CDR3 is TGTGCCTGGAGCTCGACAGGCAACTATGGCTACACCTTC.

The chain is built from TRBV9 and TRBJ2-7; a possible D gene is TRBD1 (7 bases). Trimming took off 0 bases at V and 3 bases at J, with 10 bases between the two ends. The CDR3 loop spans 14 amino acids. Germline V gene sequence: CDR1 SGDLS, CDR2 YYNGEE. CDR3 nucleotides: TGTGCCAGCAGCGTAGGCCAGGGGGGCTACGAGCAGTACTTC. This gives the protein CASSVGQGGYEQYF.

The CDR3 nucleotides are TGTGCCGGAATGACGGACAGGGGGCTCCCTGAAGCTTTCTTT. This encodes CAGMTDRGLPEAFF. V and J are TRBV30 and TRBJ1-1, with TRBD1 identical over 11 bases. There are 14 residues in the CDR3. The J segment lost 6 bases and the V segment lost 8 bases, leaving 11 bases of the junction unmatched. CDR1 is GTSNPN and CDR2 is SVGIG in the germline V gene (reference sequence).